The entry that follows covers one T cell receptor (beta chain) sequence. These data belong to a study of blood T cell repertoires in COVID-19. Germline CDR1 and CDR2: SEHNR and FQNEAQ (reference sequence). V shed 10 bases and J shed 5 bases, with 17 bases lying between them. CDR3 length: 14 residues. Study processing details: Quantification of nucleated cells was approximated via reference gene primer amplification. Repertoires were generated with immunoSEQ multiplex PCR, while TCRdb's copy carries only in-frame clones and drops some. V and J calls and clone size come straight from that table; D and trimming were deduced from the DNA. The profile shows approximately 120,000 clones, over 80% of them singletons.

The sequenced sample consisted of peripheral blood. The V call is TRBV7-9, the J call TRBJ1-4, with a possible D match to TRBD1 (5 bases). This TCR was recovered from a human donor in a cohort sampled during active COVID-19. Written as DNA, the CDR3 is TGTGCCACCCAGCAGGCCAGGGTAAATGAAAAACTGTTTTTT. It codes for CATQQARVNEKLFF.